Listed below are T cell receptor beta chains from one sample, sequenced in a study of shared clonotypes between healthy human individuals. Method: immunoSEQ multiplex PCR; TCRdb's copy keeps in-frame clones and lacks some. The sample comprises more than 550,000 clones, about nine tenths of which are singletons, and 34% rests with the top ten. The sample comprised memory CD8+ T cells from PBMCs. The receptors were gathered from a man younger than 30 in good health. Some clones in this sample may be carry-over from other donors' samples. Both conserved end residues are part of each CDR3. A D gene is named only where the DNA matches it firmly. Not all rows give a size; the values are once, few, many and, for expanded clones, a class.

v_gene,d_gene,abundance,j_gene,CDR3aa,CDR3nt
TRBV28,-,-,TRBJ2-3,CASRPWTADTQYF,TGTGCCAGCAGGCCTTGGACGGCAGATACGCAGTATTTT
TRBV29-1,-,-,TRBJ2-7,CSALDGYEQYF,TGCAGCGCCCTAGACGGCTACGAGCAGTACTTC
TRBV6-6,-,-,TRBJ2-7,CASSPDTNSYEQYF,TGTGCCAGCAGTCCGGACACCAACTCCTACGAGCAGTACTTC
TRBV11-1,TRBD2,-,TRBJ2-7,CASSILAGGYEQYF,TGTGCCAGCAGCATTCTAGCGGGAGGTTACGAGCAGTACTTC
TRBV5-1,-,-,TRBJ1-2,CASREEIRDYYGYTF,TGCGCCAGCAGGGAAGAGATCAGGGACTACTATGGCTACACCTTC
TRBV27,TRBD2,-,TRBJ2-6,CASSLYAGGTSGANVLTF,TGTGCCAGCAGTTTATACGCGGGAGGAACTTCTGGGGCCAACGTCCTGACTTTC
TRBV5-1,-,-,TRBJ1-2,CASSLNRDLYGYTF,TGCGCCAGCAGCTTGAATCGGGACCTCTATGGCTACACCTTC
TRBV15,-,-,TRBJ2-2,CATSRDRAGRGSTGELFF,TGTGCCACCAGCAGAGATAGGGCTGGCAGGGGAAGCACCGGGGAGCTGTTTTTT
TRBV30,TRBD2,-,TRBJ2-3,CAWNPSGRPSTDTQYF,TGTGCCTGGAACCCGAGCGGGAGGCCTAGCACAGATACGCAGTATTTT
TRBV27,-,-,TRBJ2-7,CASSSVTAYSYEQYF,TGTGCCAGCAGTTCGGTCACAGCGTACTCCTACGAGCAGTACTTC
TRBV19,TRBD2,-,TRBJ2-7,CASSIDRGVSYEQYF,TGTGCCAGTAGTATAGATCGGGGGGTCTCCTACGAGCAGTACTTC
TRBV6-5,-,once,TRBJ2-1,CASSYGPRIGNEQFF,TGTGCCAGCAGTTACGGGCCTAGAATTGGCAATGAGCAGTTCTTC